This T cell receptor (beta chain) emerged from a study of blood T cell repertoires in COVID-19. In the study overall: Acute and convalescent COVID-19 specimens originated in the United States, Italy and Spain.

Enrolled through a virtual design, the participants were between roughly 18 and 95 years of age and came from 24 US areas. The CDR3 sequence is 16 residues long. V lost 0 bases and J 4 bases, leaving 16 bases between the germline ends. Per germline, CDR1 SGHKS and CDR2 YYEKEE (reference sequence). Clones were sequenced by immunoSEQ multiplex PCR, and TCRdb holds only the in-frame ones, with some missing. The table shows 200,000 to 250,000 clones, with 84% occurring only once. Input material: PBMCs or T cells enriched from blood (not recorded which). The chain has TRBV5-5 and TRBJ1-2; a weak D match, TRBD1 (6 bases). This sequence originates from a woman aged 40-49 years who had recovered from COVID-19. The CDR3 loop reads CASSLASGGVGYGYTF. CDR3 sequence (DNA): TGTGCCAGCAGCTTGGCGTCGGGGGGCGTGGGCTATGGCTACACCTTC.